Given below is one T cell receptor beta chain in context. How the authors handled the data: With immunoSEQ giving junction-only sequences and no quality scores, filtering differed. Using immunoSEQ multiplex PCR, the repertoire was profiled, and TCRdb retains in-frame clones only, with some absent. That table gives V, J and clone size, and the DNA gave D and trimming. Of 600,000 to 750,000 clones in the sample, 72% were seen once. Splitting the CD4+ cells yielded a CD45RA+ naive subset and a CD45RA-negative memory subset. The data stem from a study of shared clonotypes between healthy human individuals. This TCR was sampled from a woman younger than 45 in good health. Material for sequencing was memory CD4+ T cells sorted from blood. The sample's subset: CD45RA-negative fraction.

CDR3 coding DNA: TGTGCCAGTAAACGGACAGGGTTCTATGGCTACACCTTC. Translation gives CASKRTGFYGYTF. The genes are TRBV19 and TRBJ1-2, with TRBD1 matching over 8 bases. The germline gives CDR1 LNHDA, CDR2 SQIVND (reference sequence). The CDR3 runs 13 residues. V was pared by 7 bases and J by 4 bases, with 5 bases of the junction left unmatched.